The rows below give T cell receptor beta chains drawn from one sample of a study of blood T cell repertoires in COVID-19. Data came from immunoSEQ multiplex PCR; TCRdb stores just in-frame clones and leaves some out. The data show some 270,000 clones, about 89% seen once. Sequencing was performed on peripheral blood. These receptors all come from a man younger than 40 with acute or convalescent COVID-19. Each CDR3 is given with its conserved first and last residue. D genes are given only for firm matches. Size is stated for part of the rows, as once, few or many counts, or as a class when the clone is expanded.

j_call v_call d_call clone_size cdr3_nt cdr3_aa
TRBJ1-6 TRBV12-3/TRBV12-4 . . TGTGCCAGCAGTCCGCAGGGGTATTCACCCCTCCACTTT CASSPQGYSPLHF
TRBJ1-3 TRBV28 TRBD1 . TGTGCCAGCAGTATTTCCGGACAGGGAGCTGGAAACACCATATATTTT CASSISGQGAGNTIYF
TRBJ2-3 TRBV3-1/TRBV3-2 . few TGTGCCAGCAGCCTGCGAGGAGATCGAGCGCAGTATTTT CASSLRGDRAQYF
TRBJ1-3 TRBV27 . once TGTGCCAGCAGACCTCAGTACTCTGGAAACACCATATATTTT CASRPQYSGNTIYF
TRBJ1-1 TRBV25-1 . once TGTGCCAGCAGTCCAGGCCGGGGAGCTTTCTTT CASSPGRGAFF
TRBJ1-6 TRBV3-1/TRBV3-2 . few TGTGCCAGCAGCCATCGGACAGAAAATTCACCCCTCCACTTT CASSHRTENSPLHF
TRBJ2-6 TRBV4-1 . once TGCGCCAGCAGCCCAATCCGAGGGCCATCTGGGGCCAACGTCCTGACTTTC CASSPIRGPSGANVLTF
TRBJ2-5 TRBV27 . . TGTGCCAGCAGTCGAAGAAGAGGGCCCCAAGAGACCCAGTACTTC CASSRRRGPQETQYF
TRBJ2-5 TRBV18 . . TGTGCCAGCTCACCAGAGCGGGTCGTTCAAGAGACCCAGTACTTC CASSPERVVQETQYF
TRBJ1-2 TRBV19 TRBD1 . TGTGCCAGTAGTACCCTGGGACAGGGGGCCCTCTATGGCTACACCTTC CASSTLGQGALYGYTF
TRBJ2-1 TRBV5-1 TRBD2 . TGCGCCAGCAGCCGAGCGGGAGGGACTTACAATGAGCAGTTCTTC CASSRAGGTYNEQFF
TRBJ1-6 TRBV3-1/TRBV3-2 TRBD1 . TGTGCCAGCAGGGGGACAGGGTCGGGGTCACCCCTCCACTTT CASRGTGSGSPLHF
TRBJ2-1 TRBV14 . once TGTGCCAGCAGCCATGGCATTGAGCAGTTCTTC CASSHGIEQFF
TRBJ2-7 TRBV7-9 . . TGTGCCAGCAGCCCAAAGATGGTAGCCAGGGGCTACGAGCAGTACTTC CASSPKMVARGYEQYF
TRBJ2-1 TRBV2 TRBD2 . TGTGCCAGCATTTTAGGACGACTAGCGGGAGGGCACGGGGAGAATGAGCAGTTCTTC CASILGRLAGGHGENEQFF
TRBJ1-4 TRBV19 TRBD1 . TGTGCCAGTAGTACGGACAGGATTAATAATGAAAAACTGTTTTTT CASSTDRINNEKLFF
TRBJ2-2 TRBV10-2 TRBD1 . TGCGCCAGCATACAGGGGGCGCCGGCCGGGGAGCTGTTTTTT CASIQGAPAGELFF
TRBJ2-1 TRBV28 TRBD2 . TGTGCCAGCAGTCCCGGACTAGCGGGAGGCCCCAAGGAGCAGTTCTTC CASSPGLAGGPKEQFF
TRBJ1-1 TRBV3-1/TRBV3-2 . . TGTGCCAGCAGCCAAGGAACACCAATGAACACTGAAGCTTTCTTT CASSQGTPMNTEAFF
TRBJ2-2 TRBV27 TRBD2 . TGTGCCAGCAGTCCCCTAACGAGAGCGGGAGGGAACACCGGGGAGCTGTTTTTT CASSPLTRAGGNTGELFF
TRBJ1-3 TRBV6-1 . . TGTGCCAGCAGTGAAGATCAGTTTGGAAACACCATATATTTT CASSEDQFGNTIYF
TRBJ1-2 TRBV6-6 TRBD1 . TGTGCCAGCAGTTACGAACAGGGGTCCTACTACGGCTACACCTTC CASSYEQGSYYGYTF
TRBJ1-2 TRBV28 . . TGTGCCAGCAGTTCATTGTTCTATGGCTACACCTTC CASSSLFYGYTF
TRBJ2-5 TRBV5-4 . . TGTGCCAGCAAAGCTAACACGGGAGAAGAGACCCAGTACTTC CASKANTGEETQYF
TRBJ2-1 TRBV4-2 TRBD2 . TGTGCCAGCAGCCAAGATGGGACTAGGGAGCAGTTCTTC CASSQDGTREQFF
TRBJ1-1 TRBV14 . . TGTGCCAGCAGCCTGCATACTAGGACCCCGAACACTGAAGCTTTCTTT CASSLHTRTPNTEAFF
TRBJ2-2 TRBV19 . . TGTGCCACCCGCGCCAGGTCGACCGGGGAGCTGTTTTTT CATRARSTGELFF
TRBJ1-2 TRBV19 TRBD1 . TGTGCCAGTAGCCAGCAGGGGGCTAACTATGGCTACACCTTC CASSQQGANYGYTF
TRBJ2-7 TRBV28 TRBD1 . TGTGCCAGCAGTTCCCTCCCGACAGGGACAATCCACGAGCAGTACTTC CASSSLPTGTIHEQYF
TRBJ1-5 TRBV28 . . TGTGCCAGCAGTTTAATCGGCAGGGATAGCAATCAGCCCCAGCATTTT CASSLIGRDSNQPQHF
TRBJ2-1 TRBV7-8 TRBD2 . TGTGCCAGCAGCTTACCCGGGAGGGCCTACAATGAGCAGTTCTTC CASSLPGRAYNEQFF
TRBJ1-5 TRBV28 . . TGTGCCAGCAGTTTACAGGGGAATCAGCCCCAGCATTTT CASSLQGNQPQHF
TRBJ2-2 TRBV27 TRBD2 . TGTGCCAGCAGTCCCCGAGGAGCGGGAGTCGGCACCGGGGAGCTGTTTTTT CASSPRGAGVGTGELFF
TRBJ2-5 TRBV28 . . TGTGCCAGCAGTCAAGTCTCTGGAGGACCAGAGACCCAGTACTTC CASSQVSGGPETQYF